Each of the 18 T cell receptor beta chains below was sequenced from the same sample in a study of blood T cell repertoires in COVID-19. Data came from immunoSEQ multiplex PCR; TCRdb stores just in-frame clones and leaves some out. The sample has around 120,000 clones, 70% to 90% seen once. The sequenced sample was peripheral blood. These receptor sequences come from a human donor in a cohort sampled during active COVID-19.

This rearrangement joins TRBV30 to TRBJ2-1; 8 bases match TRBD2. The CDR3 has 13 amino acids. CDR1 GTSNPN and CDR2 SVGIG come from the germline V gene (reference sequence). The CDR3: CAQRGLALNEQFF. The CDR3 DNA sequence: TGTGCACAACGAGGACTAGCTCTCAATGAGCAGTTCTTC.

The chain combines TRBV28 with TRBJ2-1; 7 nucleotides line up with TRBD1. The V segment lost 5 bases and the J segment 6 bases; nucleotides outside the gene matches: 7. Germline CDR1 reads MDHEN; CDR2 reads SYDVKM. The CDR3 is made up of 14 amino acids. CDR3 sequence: CASSIGTEPNEQFF. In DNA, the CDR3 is TGTGCCAGCAGTATCGGGACAGAACCCAATGAGCAGTTCTTC.

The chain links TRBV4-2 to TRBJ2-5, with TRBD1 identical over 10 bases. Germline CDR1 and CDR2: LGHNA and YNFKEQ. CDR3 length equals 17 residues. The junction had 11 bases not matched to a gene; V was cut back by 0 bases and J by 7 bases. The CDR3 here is CASSQDIGGQGLGTQYF. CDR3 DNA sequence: TGTGCCAGCAGCCAAGATATAGGGGGACAGGGGTTAGGGACCCAGTACTTC.

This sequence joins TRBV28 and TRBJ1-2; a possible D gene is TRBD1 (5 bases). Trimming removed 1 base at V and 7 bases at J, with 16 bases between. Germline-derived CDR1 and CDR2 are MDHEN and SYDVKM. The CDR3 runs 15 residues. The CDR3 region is CASSLSPGRTFGYTF. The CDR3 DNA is TGTGCCAGCAGTTTATCCCCAGGGCGTACTTTTGGCTACACCTTC.

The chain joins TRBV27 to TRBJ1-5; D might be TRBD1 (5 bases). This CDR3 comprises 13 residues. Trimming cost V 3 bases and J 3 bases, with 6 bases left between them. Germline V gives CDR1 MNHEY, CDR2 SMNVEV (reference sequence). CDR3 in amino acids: CASSLTANQPQHF. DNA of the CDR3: TGTGCCAGCAGTTTGACAGCCAATCAGCCCCAGCATTTT.

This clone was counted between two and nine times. The CDR3 sequence: CASSSVGRGGPEAFF. The CDR3 DNA follows: TGTGCCAGCAGCTCCGTCGGGAGGGGGGGACCTGAAGCTTTCTTT. The chain employs TRBV7-9 and TRBJ1-1; D is possibly TRBD1 (6 bases). This CDR3 region has 15 residues. With 4 bases removed from V and 6 bases from J, the gap between germline ends came to 18 bases. Per the germline V gene, CDR1 is SEHNR and CDR2 is FQNEAQ (reference sequence). Full variable domain (rest looked up from reference TRBV7-9 and TRBJ1-1): DTGVSQNPRHKITKRGQNVTFRCDPISEHNRLYWYRQTLGQGPEFLTYFQNEAQLEKSRLLSDRFSAERPKGSFSTLEIQRTEQGDSAMYLCASSSVGRGGPEAFFGQGTRLTVV.

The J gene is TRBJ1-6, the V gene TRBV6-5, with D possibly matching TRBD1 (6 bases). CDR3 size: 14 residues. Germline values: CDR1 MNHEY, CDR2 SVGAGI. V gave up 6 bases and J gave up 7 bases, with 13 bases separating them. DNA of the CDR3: TGTGCCAGCAGACAGGGAATAGGGAATTCACCCCTCCACTTT. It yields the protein CASRQGIGNSPLHF.

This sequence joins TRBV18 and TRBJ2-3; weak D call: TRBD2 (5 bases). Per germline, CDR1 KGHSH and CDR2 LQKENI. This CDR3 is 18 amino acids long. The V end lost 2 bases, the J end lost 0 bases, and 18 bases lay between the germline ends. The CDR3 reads CASSPGDARTRSTDTQYF. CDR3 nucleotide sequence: TGTGCCAGCTCACCAGGGGATGCTCGTACTAGGAGCACAGATACGCAGTATTTT.

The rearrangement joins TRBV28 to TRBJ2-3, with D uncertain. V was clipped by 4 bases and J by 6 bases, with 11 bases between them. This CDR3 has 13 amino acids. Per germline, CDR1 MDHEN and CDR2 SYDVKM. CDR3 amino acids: CASSSGFGDTQYF. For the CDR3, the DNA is TGTGCCAGCAGTTCCGGCTTCGGGGATACGCAGTATTTT.

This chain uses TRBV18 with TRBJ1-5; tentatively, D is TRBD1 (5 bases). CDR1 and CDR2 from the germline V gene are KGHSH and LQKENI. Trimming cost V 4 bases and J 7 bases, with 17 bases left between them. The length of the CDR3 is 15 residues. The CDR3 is CASSRGAAGDQPQHF. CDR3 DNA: TGTGCCAGCTCACGAGGAGCAGCGGGGGACCAGCCCCAGCATTTT.

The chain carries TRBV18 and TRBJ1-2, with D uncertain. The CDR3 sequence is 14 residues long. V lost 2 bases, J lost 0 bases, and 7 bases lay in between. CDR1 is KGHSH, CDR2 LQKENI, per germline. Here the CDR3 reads CASSPADTNYGYTF. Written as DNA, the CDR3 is TGTGCCAGCTCACCAGCGGATACTAACTATGGCTACACCTTC.

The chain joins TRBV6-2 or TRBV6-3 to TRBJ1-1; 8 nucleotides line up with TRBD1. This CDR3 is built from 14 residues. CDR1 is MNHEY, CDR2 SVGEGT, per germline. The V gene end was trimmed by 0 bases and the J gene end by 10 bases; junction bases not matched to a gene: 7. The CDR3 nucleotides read TGTGCCAGCAGTTACTCCTTCGGACAGGGTGGAGCTTTCTTT. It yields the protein CASSYSFGQGGAFF.

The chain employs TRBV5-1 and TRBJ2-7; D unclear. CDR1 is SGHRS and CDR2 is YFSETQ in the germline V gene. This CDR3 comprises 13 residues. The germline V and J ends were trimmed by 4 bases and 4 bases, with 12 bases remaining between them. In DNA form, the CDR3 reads TGCGCCAGCAGCCGAGGAGTCCGATACGAGCAGTACTTC. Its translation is CASSRGVRYEQYF. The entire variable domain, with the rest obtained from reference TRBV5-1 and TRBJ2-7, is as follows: KAGVTQTPRYLIKTRGQQVTLSCSPISGHRSVSWYQQTPGQGLQFLFEYFSETQRNKGNFPGRFSGRQFSNSRSEMNVSTLELGDSALYLCASSRGVRYEQYFGPGTRLTVT.

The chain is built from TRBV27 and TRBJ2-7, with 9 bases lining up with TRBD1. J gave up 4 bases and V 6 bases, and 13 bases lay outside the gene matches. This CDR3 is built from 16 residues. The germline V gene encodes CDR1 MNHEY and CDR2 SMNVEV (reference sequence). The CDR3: CASSFLMGQGPYEQYF. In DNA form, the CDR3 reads TGTGCCAGCAGCTTCCTTATGGGACAGGGACCGTACGAGCAGTACTTC.

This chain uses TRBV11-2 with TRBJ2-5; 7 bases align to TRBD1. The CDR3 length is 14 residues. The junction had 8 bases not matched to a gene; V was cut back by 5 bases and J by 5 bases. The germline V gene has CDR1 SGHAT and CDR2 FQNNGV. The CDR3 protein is CASSPTGSWETQYF. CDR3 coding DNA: TGTGCCAGCAGCCCGACAGGGTCGTGGGAGACCCAGTACTTC.

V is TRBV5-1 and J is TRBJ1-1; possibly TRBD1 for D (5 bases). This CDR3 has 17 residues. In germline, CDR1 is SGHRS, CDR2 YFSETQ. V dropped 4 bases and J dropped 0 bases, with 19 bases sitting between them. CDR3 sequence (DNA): TGCGCCAGCAGCGATGGGACTGACCACGTATTGAACACTGAAGCTTTCTTT. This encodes CASSDGTDHVLNTEAFF. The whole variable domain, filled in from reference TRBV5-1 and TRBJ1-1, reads KAGVTQTPRYLIKTRGQQVTLSCSPISGHRSVSWYQQTPGQGLQFLFEYFSETQRNKGNFPGRFSGRQFSNSRSEMNVSTLELGDSALYLCASSDGTDHVLNTEAFFGQGTRLTVV.

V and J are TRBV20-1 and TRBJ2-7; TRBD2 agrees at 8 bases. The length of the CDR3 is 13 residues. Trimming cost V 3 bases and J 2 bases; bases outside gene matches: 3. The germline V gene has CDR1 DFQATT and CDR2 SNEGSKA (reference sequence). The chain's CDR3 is CSASYSGTYEQYF. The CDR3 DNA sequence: TGCAGTGCTAGTTATAGCGGGACCTACGAGCAGTACTTC.

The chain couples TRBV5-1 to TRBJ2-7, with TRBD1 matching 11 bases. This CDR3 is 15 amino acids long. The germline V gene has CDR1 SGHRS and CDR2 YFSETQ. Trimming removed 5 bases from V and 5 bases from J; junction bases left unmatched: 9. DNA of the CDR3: TGCGCCAGCAGTCTTCAACCGGGACAGGGGGACGAGCAGTACTTC. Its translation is CASSLQPGQGDEQYF.